These 11 T cell receptor beta chains were sequenced from one sample in a study of blood T cells in healthy people across ages. Combining a sample-barcoded 5' primer with a J-beta primer mix, a second PCR ran for roughly 6 to 12 cycles. From the 5' RACE reads, TCRdb called clonotypes with MiXCR, one entry per CDR3 protein. The sample shows over 700,000 distinct CDR3 sequences, around a quarter of them seen only once. This sample was shared with a second study, whose subject was T cells of mothers and their children.

Sequencing was carried out using blood. The receptor set was obtained from a boy aged 5-17 years in good health.

J is TRBJ2-7 and V is TRBV29-1; possibly TRBD1 for D (6 bases). The V and J ends lost 2 bases and 0 bases respectively, with 8 bases between them. The germline gives CDR1 SQVTM, CDR2 ANQGSEA. The CDR3 is 13 residues long. The CDR3 DNA reads TGCAGCGTTGAAAACAGGGACTCCTACGAGCAGTACTTC. Translation: CSVENRDSYEQYF.

This clonotype was counted a few times. J is TRBJ2-4 and V is TRBV5-1; D uncertain. This CDR3 has 14 amino acids. Germline assignment: CDR1 SGHRS and CDR2 YFSETQ. V lost 4 bases, J lost 2 bases, and 10 bases lay in between. CDR3 sequence reads: CASSPDITKNIQYF. CDR3 in DNA: TGCGCCAGCAGCCCCGACATTACCAAAAACATTCAGTACTTC.

The chain combines TRBV2 with TRBJ2-7, with a tentative D call TRBD1 (5 bases). The CDR3 spans 12 residues. Trimming shortened V by 8 bases and J by 0 bases, and 8 bases separated the two germline ends. From germline, CDR1 is SNHLY and CDR2 FYNNEI. CDR3 in amino acids: CASRQPSYEQYF. The CDR3 DNA reads as TGTGCCAGCCGACAGCCCTCCTACGAGCAGTACTTC.

The chain recombines TRBV24-1 with TRBJ2-5; 8 positions match TRBD2. Gene TRBJ2-1 matches the end of the DNA better, so the J call may be wrong. This CDR3 is built from 19 residues. Per germline, CDR1 KGHDR and CDR2 SFDVKD. CDR3 residues: CATSDVIRPGLGHGYEQFF. The CDR3 DNA is TGTGCCACCAGTGATGTGATACGCCCGGGACTAGGGCACGGCTATGAGCAGTTCTTC.

CDR3 protein: CASSGTSPRAYNEQFF. For the CDR3, the DNA is TGTGCCAGCAGTGGGACTAGTCCCAGGGCCTACAATGAGCAGTTCTTC. The chain has TRBV2 and TRBJ2-1; 7 bases fit TRBD2. V was pared by 4 bases and J by 2 bases, with 8 bases of the junction left unmatched. There are 16 residues in the CDR3. Germline-derived CDR1 and CDR2 are SNHLY and FYNNEI.

The chain is built from TRBV29-1 and TRBJ1-1; no clear D gene. The CDR3 is 13 residues long. The V end lost 2 bases, the J end lost 6 bases, and 13 bases lay between the germline ends. Looked up from germline, CDR1 is SQVTM and CDR2 is ANQGSEA. CDR3 bases: TGCAGCGTTGAAAAACTGCTCACCGCTGAAGCTTTCTTT. This translates into CSVEKLLTAEAFF.

The chain couples TRBV7-2 to TRBJ2-4, with D unclear. Trimming cost V 2 bases and J 6 bases, with 5 bases left between them. CDR3 length: 12 residues. Germline CDR1 reads SGHTA; CDR2 reads FQGNSA. CDR3 DNA: TGTGCCAGCAGCTTATTTGGAAACATTCAGTACTTC. It codes for CASSLFGNIQYF.

V and J are TRBV29-1 and TRBJ2-1; 9 bases map to TRBD2. V was pared by 3 bases and J by 1 base, with 13 bases of the junction left unmatched. From germline, CDR1 is SQVTM and CDR2 ANQGSEA. CDR3 length: 18 amino acids. The CDR3: CSVEGGLAGRWSYNEQFF. The CDR3 DNA follows: TGCAGCGTTGAGGGGGGGCTAGCGGGACGGTGGTCCTACAATGAGCAGTTCTTC.

This clonotype occurred a few times. This rearrangement joins TRBV24-1 to TRBJ2-5; 8 bases are shared with TRBD1. The DNA matches TRBJ2-7 better at its end, which makes the J call doubtful. The length of the CDR3 is 13 residues. Germline V gene data show CDR1 as KGHDR and CDR2 as SFDVKD. Here the CDR3 DNA reads TGTGCCACGGCGCCAGGGGGCTGGGACGAGCAGTACTTC. Its protein is CATAPGGWDEQYF.

CDR3 nucleotide sequence: TGCAGTGCTAGAGATGGGAAGGGACAGGGGGGCGGTGAAGCTTTCTTT. It translates to CSARDGKGQGGGEAFF. J is TRBJ1-1 and V is TRBV20-1; 11 positions match TRBD1. V shed 0 bases, J shed 7 bases, and the junction held 10 bases outside the gene matches. This CDR3 comprises 16 residues. Per the germline V gene, CDR1 is DFQATT and CDR2 is SNEGSKA (reference sequence).

This clonotype came up a few times. The CDR3 nucleotides read TGTGCCAGCAGCCCCTCCTACCGGGGGGTGGGGGATACGCAGTATTTT. Amino acid sequence: CASSPSYRGVGDTQYF. J is TRBJ2-3 and V is TRBV7-9; TRBD2 agrees at 7 bases. Trimming at V came to 5 bases and at J to 6 bases, leaving 14 bases not matched to a gene. Germline V gene sequence: CDR1 SEHNR, CDR2 FQNEAQ (reference sequence). This CDR3 is built from 16 residues.